These 26 T cell receptor beta chains originate from one sample sequenced in a study of control samples from healthy donors and cancer patients. Clones were sequenced by immunoSEQ multiplex PCR, and TCRdb holds only the in-frame ones, with some missing. The sample includes about 82,000 clones, about 91% of them seen just once. Sample: blood. These receptors were obtained from a man aged 45-65 years in good health.

The chain has TRBV5-6 and TRBJ2-5, with D unresolved. The germline V gene encodes CDR1 SGHDT and CDR2 YYEEEE. This CDR3 comprises 14 residues. V was trimmed by 7 bases and J by 2 bases, leaving 15 bases between them. CDR3 nucleotides: TGTGCCAGCCTCCCTGGACCGTGGCAAGAGACCCAGTACTTC. It codes for CASLPGPWQETQYF.

The chain employs TRBV19 and TRBJ1-2; D might be TRBD1 (5 bases). Germline values: CDR1 LNHDA, CDR2 SQIVND (reference sequence). Trimming shortened V by 7 bases and J by 6 bases, and 18 bases separated the two germline ends. The CDR3 length is 14 residues. The CDR3 region has the DNA TGTGCCAGTAACCCAATTGGGGGGGGTGATGGCTACACCTTC. This sequence encodes CASNPIGGGDGYTF.

V usage is TRBV7-2 and J usage is TRBJ1-5, with a weak D call TRBD1 (6 bases). CDR3 length: 13 amino acids. V was trimmed by 7 bases and J by 5 bases, leaving 12 bases between them. Germline lookup yields CDR1 SGHTA and CDR2 FQGNSA. The DNA for the CDR3 is TGTGCCAGCACCTCAGGGGAACATCAGCCCCAGCATTTT. Translation: CASTSGEHQPQHF.

The V call is TRBV7-2, the J call TRBJ1-1; TRBD1 aligns across 10 bases. Germline V gene data show CDR1 as SGHTA and CDR2 as FQGNSA. The V segment lost 5 bases and the J segment 12 bases; nucleotides outside the gene matches: 9. The CDR3 extends over 13 amino acids. The CDR3 spells CASSPGDRGLSFF. Written as DNA, the CDR3 is TGTGCCAGCAGCCCGGGGGACAGGGGTTTATCTTTCTTT. The full variable domain, in which reference TRBV7-2 and TRBJ1-1 provide the parts outside the CDR3, is GAGVSQSPSNKVTEKGKDVELRCDPISGHTALYWYRQSLGQGLEFLIYFQGNSAPDKSGLPSDRFSAERTGGSVSTLTIQRTQQEDSAVYLCASSPGDRGLSFFGQGTRLTVV.

This sequence joins TRBV9 and TRBJ2-7; the D gene could be TRBD1 or TRBD2 (5 bases each). The CDR3 spans 13 residues. V lost 0 bases and J lost 6, with 10 bases in between. CDR1 is SGDLS and CDR2 is YYNGEE in the germline V gene. For the CDR3, the DNA is TGTGCCAGCAGCGTAGGAGGGGTCGGCGAGCAGTACTTC. Translated: CASSVGGVGEQYF.

This clone was seen once. V usage is TRBV5-1 and J usage is TRBJ1-5; 8 nucleotides align to TRBD1. The DNA end is more similar to TRBJ2-3, so the J call may be wrong. Germline-derived CDR1 and CDR2 are SGHRS and YFSETQ. This CDR3 has 15 residues. CDR3 nucleotide sequence: TGCGCCAGCAGCTTGACAGGGGGAAGCAATCAGCCCCAGTATTTT. Amino acid sequence: CASSLTGGSNQPQYF.

This chain uses TRBV9 with TRBJ2-1; 8 bases map to TRBD2. Germline V gene sequence: CDR1 SGDLS, CDR2 YYNGEE. The ends lost 0 bases at V and 7 bases at J; junction bases unmatched: 9. The CDR3 is 16 residues long. CDR3 sequence (DNA): TGTGCCAGCAGCGTAGAGTCGCGGGGGGTCTTTAATGAGCAGTTCTTC. It encodes CASSVESRGVFNEQFF.

This chain uses TRBV6-6 with TRBJ1-1, with 7 bases identical to TRBD1. Germline CDR1 MNHNY, CDR2 SVGAGI (reference sequence). CDR3 size: 14 residues. Trimming cost V 6 bases and J 7 bases; bases outside gene matches: 11. Here the CDR3 reads CASSKPGQTNEAFF. For the CDR3, the DNA is TGTGCCAGCAGCAAGCCGGGACAGACGAATGAAGCTTTCTTT.

This clone was counted a few times. J is TRBJ1-3 and V is TRBV11-2; the D is unclear. V lost 3 bases to trimming and J lost 4 bases, with 7 bases between them. Germline V gene lookup returns CDR1 SGHAT and CDR2 FQNNGV. This CDR3 has 13 amino acids. In DNA form, the CDR3 reads TGTGCCAGCAGCTTTGGGAGCGGAAACACCATATATTTT. As protein: CASSFGSGNTIYF.

The chain combines TRBV18 with TRBJ1-5; D is uncertain. V lost 3 bases to trimming and J lost 5 bases, with 11 bases between them. The germline V gene has CDR1 KGHSH and CDR2 LQKENI. The length of the CDR3 is 14 residues. CDR3 bases: TGTGCCAGCTCACCCGCGGGTTCGGATCAGCCCCAGCATTTT. It codes for CASSPAGSDQPQHF.

This chain connects TRBV5-1 to TRBJ2-7; 8 positions agree with TRBD1. The CDR3 runs to 14 residues. Germline V gene lookup returns CDR1 SGHRS and CDR2 YFSETQ. V gave up 4 bases and J gave up 6 bases; unmatched junction bases: 9. The CDR3 nucleotides read TGCGCCAGCAGCATGGACAGGGTTCGTTCCGAGCAGTACTTC. Its protein product is CASSMDRVRSEQYF.

The chain recombines TRBV11-2 with TRBJ1-4; no reliable D call. This CDR3 region has 14 residues. The V and J ends lost 3 bases and 4 bases respectively, with 9 bases between them. Germline loops: CDR1 SGHAT, CDR2 FQNNGV. The CDR3 coding sequence is TGTGCCAGCAGCTTTCCACAGCTTAATGAAAAACTGTTTTTT. It translates to CASSFPQLNEKLFF.

This rearrangement joins TRBV11-2 to TRBJ1-2, with D unclear. CDR1 and CDR2 from the germline V gene are SGHAT and FQNNGV. The germline V and J ends were trimmed by 1 base and 7 bases, with 16 bases remaining between them. The CDR3 length is 15 residues. The CDR3 DNA sequence: TGTGCCAGCAGCTTAGGGGCAGGCGGAAGTCTTGGCTACACCTTC. Translated: CASSLGAGGSLGYTF. Full variable domain (remainder filled in from reference TRBV11-2 and TRBJ1-2): EAGVAQSPRYKIIEKRQSVAFWCNPISGHATLYWYQQILGQGPKLLIQFQNNGVVDDSQLPKDRFSAERLKGVDSTLKIQPAKLEDSAVYLCASSLGAGGSLGYTFGSGTRLTVV.

The V call is TRBV27, the J call TRBJ2-7; a weak D match, TRBD1 (5 bases). Deletions cut 0 bases from V and 4 bases from J, with 16 bases between. The CDR3 sequence is 16 residues long. CDR1 and CDR2 (germline): MNHEY, SMNVEV (reference sequence). The CDR3 DNA is TGTGCCAGCAGTTTATCCCCTGGAAGGGGCAGGTACGAGCAGTACTTC. Translation: CASSLSPGRGRYEQYF.

This chain uses TRBV5-6 with TRBJ2-7; no definite D call. The V gene lost 4 bases and the J gene lost 7 bases, with 12 bases spanning the gap. Germline CDR1 reads SGHDT; CDR2 reads YYEEEE. The CDR3 has 12 amino acids. The CDR3 DNA reads TGTGCCAGCAGCCTCTCCGTGGGGGAGCAGTACTTC. It codes for CASSLSVGEQYF.

This clone was seen more than once but under ten times. The rearrangement links TRBV6-5 to TRBJ1-2; D perhaps matches TRBD1 (5 bases). Germline CDR1 is MNHEY and CDR2 is SVGAGI. V lost 5 bases and J 5 bases, leaving 12 bases between the germline ends. The CDR3 is 13 residues long. The CDR3 loop is CASSTDIGYGYTF. The CDR3 region has the DNA TGTGCCAGCAGTACGGACATCGGATATGGCTACACCTTC.

The V call is TRBV19, the J call TRBJ1-1; a possible D gene is TRBD1 (5 bases). The CDR3 is 15 amino acids. V was cut by 5 bases and J by 4 bases, with 17 bases left in between. Per the germline V gene, CDR1 is LNHDA and CDR2 is SQIVND (reference sequence). For the CDR3, the DNA is TGTGCCAGTAGTGGATTCGCCGGGGGGTTCACTGAAGCTTTCTTT. Residues: CASSGFAGGFTEAFF.

This clone was seen just once. V usage is TRBV18 and J usage is TRBJ2-5, with no clear D. From germline, CDR1 is KGHSH and CDR2 LQKENI. CDR3 length: 13 amino acids. Trimming stripped 1 base from V and 5 bases from J, with 8 bases between. As DNA, the CDR3 is TGTGCCAGCTCACCACGTCTACGCGAGACCCAGTACTTC. Its protein is CASSPRLRETQYF.

The chain employs TRBV2 and TRBJ1-5; D gene unclear. The V gene's germline CDR1 is SNHLY and CDR2 FYNNEI. The CDR3 consists of 13 residues. Deletions cut 8 bases from V and 4 bases from J, with 12 bases between. DNA for the CDR3: TGTGCCAGCGATAACGGGCCTAATCAGCCCCAGCATTTT. Translation: CASDNGPNQPQHF.

The CDR3 spells CASSPYDRTGNTIYF. In nucleotides, the CDR3 is TGTGCCAGCAGCCCCTACGACAGGACTGGAAACACCATATATTTT. The V gene is TRBV3-1 (or the pseudogene TRBV3-2), the J gene TRBJ1-3, with D maybe TRBD1 (6 bases). This CDR3 contains 15 residues. Deletions cut 4 bases from V and 2 bases from J, with 12 bases between. The germline V gene encodes CDR1 LGHDT and CDR2 YNNKEL (reference sequence).

The chain links TRBV6-1 to TRBJ2-7; weak D call: TRBD2 (6 bases). Deletions cut 0 bases from V and 2 bases from J, with 11 bases between. In germline, CDR1 is MNHNS, CDR2 SASEGT. The CDR3 is made up of 15 amino acids. The CDR3 bases are TGTGCCAGCAGTGAAGCGGAGGGCTTACCCTACGAGCAGTACTTC. Translation gives CASSEAEGLPYEQYF.

The V call is TRBV7-8, the J call TRBJ2-3; D not certain. The germline V gene encodes CDR1 SGHVS and CDR2 FQNEAQ. V shed 5 bases and J shed 2 bases, with 17 bases lying between them. The CDR3 has 16 residues. DNA of the CDR3: TGTGCCAGCAGCCAAGGCAGAGGCCCCAACACAGATACGCAGTATTTT. Protein: CASSQGRGPNTDTQYF.

This sequence joins TRBV19 and TRBJ1-2, with 9 bases that match TRBD1. The ends lost 6 bases at V and 2 bases at J; junction bases unmatched: 4. Germline V gene data show CDR1 as LNHDA and CDR2 as SQIVND (reference sequence). This CDR3 contains 14 residues. The CDR3 DNA reads TGTGCCAGTAGCCTGGGACAGGGAAACTATGGCTACACCTTC. The encoded protein is CASSLGQGNYGYTF. Based on the CDR3 plus reference TRBV19 and TRBJ1-2, the full variable domain is DGGITQSPKYLFRKEGQNVTLSCEQNLNHDAMYWYRQDPGQGLRLIYYSQIVNDFQKGDIAEGYSVSREKKESFPLTVTSAQKNPTAFYLCASSLGQGNYGYTFGSGTRLTVV.

Comment on this clone: An end of the junction differs from the germline gene, which may be a read error. The rearrangement links TRBV7-7 to TRBJ2-3, with 10 positions matching TRBD2. CDR3 length equals 15 residues. Looked up from germline, CDR1 is SSHAT and CDR2 is FNYEAQ (reference sequence). The CDR3 loop is CASSLGLAGADTQYF. The CDR3 DNA is TGTGCTAGCAGCTTAGGGCTAGCGGGGGCGGATACGCAGTATTTT.

This chain joins TRBV10-3 and TRBJ2-3; D might be TRBD2 (7 bases). The CDR3 contains 17 residues. The V gene's germline CDR1 is ENHRY and CDR2 SYGVKD. The V gene lost 11 bases and the J gene lost 0 bases, with 24 bases spanning the gap. The CDR3 loop reads CAATGRGGAASTDTQYF. DNA for the CDR3: TGTGCCGCCACAGGGAGGGGGGGGGCGGCTAGCACAGATACGCAGTATTTT.

The V and J genes are TRBV3-1 (or the pseudogene TRBV3-2) and TRBJ1-4, with D unresolved. Germline CDR1 and CDR2: LGHDT and YNNKEL (reference sequence). The CDR3 extends over 13 amino acids. V was trimmed by 6 bases and J by 3 bases, leaving 8 bases between them. The CDR3 coding sequence is TGTGCCAGCAGACAAACAGCTAATGAAAAACTGTTTTTT. It specifies CASRQTANEKLFF.